Listed below are T cell receptor beta chains from one sample, sequenced in a study of PD-L1 blockade in urothelial cancer. Sequencing used immunoSEQ multiplex PCR; TCRdb keeps in-frame clones, though not all of them. The data hold about 100,000 clones, with approximately 91% observed a single time. The sequencing used PBMCs, collected around atezolizumab (anti-PD-L1) treatment. The receptors were gathered from a woman older than 75 with urothelial cancer. CDR3s include the opening cysteine and the closing phenylalanine or tryptophan. The order of the fields is clone size, V gene, D gene, J gene, CDR3 DNA, CDR3 protein. The D gene is left open where the match is weak. A clone size is listed for some rows: how often the clone was seen (once, few, many), or a class if it is expanded.

once	TRBV6-5	.	TRBJ1-1	TGTGCCAGCAGTACTCCCAGGGGTATGGGTGGTGCATCTTTCTTT	CASSTPRGMGGASFF
.	TRBV2	.	TRBJ1-1	TGTGCCAGCAGTCCTAGACAGATGAACACTGAAGCTTTCTTT	CASSPRQMNTEAFF
.	TRBV28	TRBD1	TRBJ1-2	TGTGCCAGCAGTTTCCCCGGAGGGACAGGTCTGGTCGGCTACACCTTC	CASSFPGGTGLVGYTF
once	TRBV7-9	TRBD2	TRBJ2-1	TGTGCCAGCAGCTTAGGGGGACTAGCGAGGTTGTCCAATGAGCAGTTCTTC	CASSLGGLARLSNEQFF
.	TRBV28	TRBD2	TRBJ2-1	TGTGCCAGCAGTTTCCCTAGCGGGCAATCCTACAATGAGCAGTTCTTC	CASSFPSGQSYNEQFF
.	TRBV28	.	TRBJ1-4	TGTGCCAGCAGTGTGATACAGGGAGATGAAAAACTGTTTTTT	CASSVIQGDEKLFF
.	TRBV15	TRBD1	TRBJ2-1	TGTGCCACCAGCAAAGGGACAGGTAACAATGAGCAGTTCTTC	CATSKGTGNNEQFF
.	TRBV5-1	TRBD2	TRBJ2-2	TGCGCCAGCAGCGCGGGACTAGCCGGCACCGGGGAGCTGTTTTTT	CASSAGLAGTGELFF
.	TRBV2	.	TRBJ2-2	TGTGCCAGCTTCGCCGGGGAGCTGTTTTTT	CASFAGELFF
.	TRBV28	.	TRBJ2-2	TGTGCCAGCAGCGGTGGGACAAACACCGGGGAGCTGTTTTTT	CASSGGTNTGELFF
.	TRBV2	.	TRBJ2-2	TGTGCCAGCAGTCGCGACAGTCTTAACACCGGGGAGCTGTTTTTT	CASSRDSLNTGELFF
once	TRBV10-2	TRBD2	TRBJ2-7	TGCGCCAGCAGACTAGCGGCGACCTACGAGCAGTACTTC	CASRLAATYEQYF
.	TRBV11-1	TRBD2	TRBJ2-2	TGTGCCAGCAGCCCCGACCTAGCGGGAGCGGGCGGGGAGCTGTTTTTT	CASSPDLAGAGGELFF
.	TRBV5-1	TRBD1	TRBJ2-1	TGCGCCAGCCGACAGGGGGCGGACAATGAGCAGTTCTTC	CASRQGADNEQFF
.	TRBV28	.	TRBJ1-2	TGTGCCAGCACTCTGGGGGGGTCGAACTATGGCTACACCTTC	CASTLGGSNYGYTF
.	TRBV29-1	TRBD2	TRBJ2-7	TGCAGCGTTGAGGGACTAGCGGAAAACTACGAGCAGTACTTC	CSVEGLAENYEQYF
.	TRBV7-8	TRBD1	TRBJ1-2	TGTGCCAGCAGCCCACAGGGGAACGGCTACACCTTC	CASSPQGNGYTF
.	TRBV7-2	.	TRBJ2-1	TGTGCCAGCAGCTTAGCGCTAGCCGCAAGCCAAAATGAGCAGTTCTTC	CASSLALAASQNEQFF
.	TRBV29-1	TRBD1	TRBJ1-1	TGCAGCGTCGGGACAGTTTTGAACACTGAAGCTTTCTTT	CSVGTVLNTEAFF
.	TRBV6-5	.	TRBJ1-1	TGTGCCAGCAGCCAACAAAGTGGCAGGAACACTGAAGCTTTCTTT	CASSQQSGRNTEAFF
.	TRBV19	TRBD1	TRBJ1-1	TGTGCCAGTAGTATCAGGGCGACAGGGCCTCACACTGAAGCTTTCTTT	CASSIRATGPHTEAFF
.	TRBV2	.	TRBJ2-1	TGTGCCAGCAGTGAGCCGGACAGGCAGTTCTTC	CASSEPDRQFF
.	TRBV19	TRBD1	TRBJ1-2	TGTGCCAGTAGGGTCCCTGCAGGGGGGCCCAACTATGGCTACACCTTC	CASRVPAGGPNYGYTF
.	TRBV5-1	TRBD1	TRBJ1-2	TGCGCCAGCAGCCCAGGGACAGCTTATGGCTACACCTTC	CASSPGTAYGYTF
.	TRBV5-1	TRBD2	TRBJ2-1	TGCGCCAGCAGCCCTCTGGGCGGGAGCGCCTACAATGAGCAGTTCTTC	CASSPLGGSAYNEQFF
.	TRBV28	.	TRBJ1-1	TGTGCCAGCAACCTACTCTCGGGGGGCAACACTGAAGCTTTCTTT	CASNLLSGGNTEAFF
.	TRBV28	.	TRBJ1-2	TGTGCCAGCAGTCCCCCTGGCAGACTAAGCTACACCTTC	CASSPPGRLSYTF
.	TRBV9	TRBD2	TRBJ2-1	TGTGCCAGCAGCTCGGGACTAGCGGGAGCCTACTCCTACAATGAGCAGTTCTTC	CASSSGLAGAYSYNEQFF
.	TRBV7-6	TRBD1	TRBJ2-7	TGTGCCAGCAGCTTAGGGGCAGGGGGTGGAGAGCAGTACTTC	CASSLGAGGGEQYF
.	TRBV27	.	TRBJ2-7	TGTGCCAGCAGGAAGACAGGCAACTCCTACGAGCAGTACTTC	CASRKTGNSYEQYF
.	TRBV28	TRBD2	TRBJ2-1	TGTGCCAGCAGTTTACCCGGACTAGCGGGATTTGAGCAGTTCTTC	CASSLPGLAGFEQFF
.	TRBV18	.	TRBJ2-5	TGTGCCAGCTCACCACGAGACAGCCTCCCCGGGACCCAGTACTTC	CASSPRDSLPGTQYF
.	TRBV2	.	TRBJ2-6	TGTGCCAGCAGTCTGCGAGACAGCCGCTCTGGGGCCAACGTCCTGACTTTC	CASSLRDSRSGANVLTF
.	TRBV2	TRBD1	TRBJ1-5	TGTGCCAGCAGTGATAGAGGACAGGGGGCATATCAGCCCCAGCATTTT	CASSDRGQGAYQPQHF
.	TRBV15	TRBD1	TRBJ2-1	TGTGCCACCAGCAGAGATCGACTACAGGGGGCGTATGAGCAGTTCTTC	CATSRDRLQGAYEQFF
.	TRBV19	TRBD1	TRBJ2-7	TGTGCCAGTAGTCCACAGGGGGGAAATTACGAGCAGTACTTC	CASSPQGGNYEQYF
.	TRBV7-2	.	TRBJ2-5	TGTGCCAGCAGCTCCAGGATACCCCAAGAGACCCAGTACTTC	CASSSRIPQETQYF
.	TRBV7-9	.	TRBJ1-3	TGTGCCAGCACCCCCGGGAGGGGTTCCGGAAACACCATATATTTT	CASTPGRGSGNTIYF
.	TRBV15	.	TRBJ2-7	TGTGCCACCAGCAGAGATATCGGGTCTAACGAGCAGTACTTC	CATSRDIGSNEQYF
.	TRBV19	TRBD2	TRBJ2-1	TGTGCCAGTGGACTAGCGGGAGGGCCGGTGAATGAGCAGTTCTTC	CASGLAGGPVNEQFF
.	TRBV2	.	TRBJ2-5	TGTGCCAGCAATCGGAGGAAACAAGAGACCCAGTACTTC	CASNRRKQETQYF
.	TRBV7-6	.	TRBJ1-1	TGTGCCAGCAGCACCAGGGTTAACACTGAAGCTTTCTTT	CASSTRVNTEAFF
.	TRBV30	TRBD1	TRBJ2-1	TGTGCCTCTACAGGGGGCGGATCTTTGAATGAGCAGTTCTTC	CASTGGGSLNEQFF
.	TRBV7-9	TRBD2	TRBJ2-7	TGTGCCAGCAGCCACCCCCGCGGGAGGGGAACCTACGAGCAGTACTTC	CASSHPRGRGTYEQYF
.	TRBV10-3	.	TRBJ2-1	TGTGCCATCGTGGCGGGCCTTGACAATGAGCAGTTCTTC	CAIVAGLDNEQFF
.	TRBV5-6	TRBD1	TRBJ2-5	TGTGCCAGCAGCATGCCCGGGACAGGGGGCCTGGAGACCCAGTACTTC	CASSMPGTGGLETQYF
once	TRBV20-1	.	TRBJ2-1	TGCAGTGCTCCAAGCCCGCGTGAGCAGTTCTTC	CSAPSPREQFF